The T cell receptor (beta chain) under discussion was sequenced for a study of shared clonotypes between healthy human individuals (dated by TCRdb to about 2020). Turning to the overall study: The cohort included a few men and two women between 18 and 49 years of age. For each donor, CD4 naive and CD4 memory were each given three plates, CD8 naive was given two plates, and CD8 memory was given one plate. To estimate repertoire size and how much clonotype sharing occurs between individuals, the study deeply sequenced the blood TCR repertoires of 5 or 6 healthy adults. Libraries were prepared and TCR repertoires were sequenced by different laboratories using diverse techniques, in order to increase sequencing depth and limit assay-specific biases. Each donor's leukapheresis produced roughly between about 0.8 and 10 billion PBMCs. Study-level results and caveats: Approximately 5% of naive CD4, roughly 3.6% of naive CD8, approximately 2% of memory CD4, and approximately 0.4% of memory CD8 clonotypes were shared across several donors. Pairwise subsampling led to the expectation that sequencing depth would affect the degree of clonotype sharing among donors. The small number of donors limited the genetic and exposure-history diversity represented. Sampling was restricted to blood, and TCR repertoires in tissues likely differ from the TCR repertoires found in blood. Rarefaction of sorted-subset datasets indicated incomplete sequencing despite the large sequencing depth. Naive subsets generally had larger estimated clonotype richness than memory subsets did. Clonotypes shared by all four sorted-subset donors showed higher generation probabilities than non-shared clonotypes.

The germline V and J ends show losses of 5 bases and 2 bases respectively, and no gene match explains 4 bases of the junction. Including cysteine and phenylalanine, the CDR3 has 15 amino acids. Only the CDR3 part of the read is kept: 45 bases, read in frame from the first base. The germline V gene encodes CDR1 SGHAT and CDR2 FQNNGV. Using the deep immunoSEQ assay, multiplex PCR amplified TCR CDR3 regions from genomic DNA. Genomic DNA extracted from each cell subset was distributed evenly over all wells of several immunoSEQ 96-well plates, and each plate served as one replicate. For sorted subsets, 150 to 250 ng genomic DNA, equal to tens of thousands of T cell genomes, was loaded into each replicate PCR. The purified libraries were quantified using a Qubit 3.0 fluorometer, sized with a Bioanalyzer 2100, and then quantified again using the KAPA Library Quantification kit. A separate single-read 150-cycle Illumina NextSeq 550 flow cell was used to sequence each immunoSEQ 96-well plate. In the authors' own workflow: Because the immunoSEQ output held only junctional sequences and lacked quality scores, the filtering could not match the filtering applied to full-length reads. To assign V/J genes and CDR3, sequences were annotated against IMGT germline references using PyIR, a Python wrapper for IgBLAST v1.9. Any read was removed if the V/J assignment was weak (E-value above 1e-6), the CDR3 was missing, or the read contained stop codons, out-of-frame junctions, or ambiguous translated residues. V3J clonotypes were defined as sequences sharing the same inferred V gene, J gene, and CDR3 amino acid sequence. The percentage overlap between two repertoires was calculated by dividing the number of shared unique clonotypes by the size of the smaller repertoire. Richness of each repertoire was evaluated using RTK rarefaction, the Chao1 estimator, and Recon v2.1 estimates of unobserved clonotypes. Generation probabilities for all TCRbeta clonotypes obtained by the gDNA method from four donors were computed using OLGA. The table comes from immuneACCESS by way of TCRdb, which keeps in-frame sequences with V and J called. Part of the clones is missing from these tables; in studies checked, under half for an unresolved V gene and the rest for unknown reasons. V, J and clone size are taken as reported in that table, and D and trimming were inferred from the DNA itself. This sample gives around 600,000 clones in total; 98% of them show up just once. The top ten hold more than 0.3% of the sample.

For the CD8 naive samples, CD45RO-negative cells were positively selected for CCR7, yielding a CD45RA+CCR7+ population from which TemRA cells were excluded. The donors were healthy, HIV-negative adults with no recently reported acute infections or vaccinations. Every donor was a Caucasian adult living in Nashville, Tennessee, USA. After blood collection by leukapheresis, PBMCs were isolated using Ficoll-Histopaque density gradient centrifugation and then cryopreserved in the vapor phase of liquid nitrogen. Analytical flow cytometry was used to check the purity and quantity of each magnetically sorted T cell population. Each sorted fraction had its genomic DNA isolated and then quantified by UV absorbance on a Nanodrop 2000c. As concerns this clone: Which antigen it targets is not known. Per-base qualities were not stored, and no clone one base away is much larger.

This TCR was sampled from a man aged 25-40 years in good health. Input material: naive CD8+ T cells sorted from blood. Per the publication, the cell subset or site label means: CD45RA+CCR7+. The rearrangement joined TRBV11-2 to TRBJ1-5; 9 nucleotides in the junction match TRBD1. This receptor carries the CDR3 CASSGGQGGNQPQHF. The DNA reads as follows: TGTGCCAGCAGCGGGGGACAGGGAGGCAATCAGCCCCAGCATTTT.